What follows is one T cell receptor beta chain and its context. The data are from a study of T cell responses to AZD1222 COVID-19 vaccine. Profiled with immunoSEQ multiplex PCR; TCRdb holds only in-frame clones, not every one. The data contain 180,000 or so clones, roughly nine tenths of them singletons. The CDR3 contains 15 residues. Sequencing used peripheral blood, obtained 28 days after the second AZD1222 dose. The chain recombines TRBV7-5 with TRBJ1-5. TRBV7-5 represents a pseudogene. The sequence derives from an adult who received the AZD1222 COVID-19 vaccine. CDR3 residues: CARSLGTGSNQPQHF. As DNA, the CDR3 is TGTGCCAGAAGCTTAGGGACGGGTAGCAATCAGCCCCAGCATTTT.